This T cell receptor (beta chain) derives from a study of T cell clonotyping in hematopoietic cell transplantation. Study conclusions and caveats: Without cell sorting, CD4 versus CD8 contributions remain unresolved. Recipient TCR diversity dropped after transplant; expanded clonotypes rose from day 30 to 180. At the given depth, recipient repertoires were over 95% de novo clonotypes. Higher Inverse Simpson Index values in graft donor and pretransplant recipient predicted broader posttransplant TCR diversity.

For this clone: Its matching antigen is unknown.

Using immunoSEQ multiplex PCR, the repertoire was profiled, and TCRdb retains in-frame clones only, with some absent. Of 9,000 to 15,000 clones in the sample, about half were seen once. Germline V gene data show CDR1 as GTSNPN and CDR2 as SVGIG (reference sequence). V was pared by 2 bases and J by 7 bases, with 7 bases of the junction left unmatched. The CDR3 runs to 14 residues. Sample: peripheral blood mononuclear cells. The source is a man over 45 in good health. Some clones in this sample may be carry-over from other donors' samples. This chain joins TRBV30 and TRBJ1-4, with 7 bases fitting TRBD1. The DNA for the CDR3 is TGTGCCTGGAGTCCTCGACAGGGTGGTGAAAAACTGTTTTTT. Translating it yields CAWSPRQGGEKLFF.